The entry below gives a single T cell receptor beta chain sequence along with its context. TCRdb keeps only in-frame clones here, not all; method: immunoSEQ multiplex PCR. There are under 250,000 clones in the sample; 88% occur only once, and around 3.7% lies in the top ten. Assignments of participants to cohorts depended upon their own reported clinical history. Contact with a PCR-confirmed or clinician-diagnosed COVID-19 case occurred within 2 weeks of entry. The data belong to a study of blood T cell repertoires in COVID-19. Whole-study context: Some COVID-19 samples were acute and others convalescent; all came from the United States, Italy and Spain.

Per the germline V gene, CDR1 is LNHNV and CDR2 is YYDKDF (reference sequence). Losses at the gene ends were 0 bases for V and 2 bases for J; bases not matched to a gene: 1. CDR3 length equals 15 residues. The V gene is TRBV15, the J gene TRBJ2-1, with TRBD1 matching over 7 bases. The origin of this receptor is a woman in her thirties who had been exposed to COVID-19. The source material was PBMCs or T cells enriched from blood (not recorded which). The CDR3 DNA follows: TGTGCCACCAGCAGAGAGGGGACAGCCTACAATGAGCAGTTCTTC. This codes for CATSREGTAYNEQFF.